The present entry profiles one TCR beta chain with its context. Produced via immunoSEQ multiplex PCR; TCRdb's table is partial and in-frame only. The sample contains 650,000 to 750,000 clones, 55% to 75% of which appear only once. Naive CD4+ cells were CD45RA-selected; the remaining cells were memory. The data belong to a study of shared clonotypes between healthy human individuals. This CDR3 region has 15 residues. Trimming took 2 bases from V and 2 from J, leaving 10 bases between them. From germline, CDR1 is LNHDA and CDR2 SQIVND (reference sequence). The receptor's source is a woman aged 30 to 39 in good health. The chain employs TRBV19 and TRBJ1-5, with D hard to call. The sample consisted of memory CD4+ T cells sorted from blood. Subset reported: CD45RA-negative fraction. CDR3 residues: CASSIQAEGNQPQHF. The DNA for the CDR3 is TGTGCCAGTAGTATACAGGCCGAGGGCAATCAGCCCCAGCATTTT.